These T cell receptor beta chains were read from a single sample in a study of shared clonotypes between healthy human individuals. Profiling relied on immunoSEQ multiplex PCR, and the TCRdb table lists in-frame clones only, not all of them. The table lists about 2,200,000 clones, about 93% of them singletons. The sequencing input was naive CD8+ T cells from PBMCs. Every receptor here comes from a man in his late teens or twenties in good health. Some clones in this sample may be carry-over from other donors' samples. Both conserved end residues are part of each CDR3.

V: TRBV28; CDR3: CASSLLPKLAGVTYEQYF
V: TRBV7-8; CDR3: CASSQGLAGGLVYHNEQFF
V: TRBV5-1; CDR3: CASFNGYGYTF
V: TRBV1; CDR3: CTSSQAQGGGEGSYEQYF
V: TRBV5-1; CDR3: CASSLEVWETQYF
V: TRBV28; CDR3: CASSLGPFKAFF
V: TRBV28; CDR3: CASSKNRNTEAFF
V: TRBV19; CDR3: CASSIMPGDLTGELFF
V: TRBV9; CDR3: CASSVVPSGGNNEQFF
V: TRBV28; CDR3: CASSFHRAAATEAFF
V: TRBV27; CDR3: CATAEGIYGNYEQYF
V: TRBV19; CDR3: CASSLDTGLAYEQYF
V: TRBV25-1; CDR3: CASSETLAATSGELFF
V: TRBV11-2; CDR3: CASSLGLRGGFYEQYF
V: TRBV4-1; CDR3: CASSQVPRGGQETQYF
V: TRBV28; CDR3: CASRSTAPSTHYEQYF
V: TRBV4-3; CDR3: CASSQDLYSNQPQHF
V: TRBV7-8; CDR3: CASSRPGTSGRHYNEQFF
V: TRBV28; CDR3: CASSHWRGLIQETQYF
V: TRBV28; CDR3: CASSLGFAAGRETQYF
V: TRBV27; CDR3: CASSLSIYNEQFF
V: TRBV4-3; CDR3: CASSQSSTARGGYTF
V: TRBV7-3; CDR3: CASSLASSAYNEQFF